The sequence of this T cell receptor beta chain was determined in a study of T-cell memory formation after mild COVID-19. This clonotype has just a few counts. The antigen remains undetermined. The CDR3 covers 14 residues. V shed 3 bases and J shed 0 bases, with 8 bases lying between them. Germline values: CDR1 LNHDA, CDR2 SQIVND (reference sequence). Points from the study as a whole: The study found balanced CD4/CD8 in clones contracting day 15 to 85 and a CD4+ lean in later expanders.

Constant-segment primers served in 5'RACE that generated TCR alpha and TCR beta cDNA libraries bearing sample barcodes and UMIs. MiXCR, applied by TCRdb to the 5' RACE reads, yields one record per CDR3 protein. The top ten clones hold around 12% of a sample with hundreds of thousands of distinct CDR3 sequences, just over 20% of them seen once. The chain joins TRBV19 to TRBJ1-1; no clear D. The sample consisted of PBMCs or a T cell subset sorted from them (not recorded which). The TCR was taken from an adult woman who had mild COVID-19 (a few samples of this study predate the infection). Cell type and time point are not known. The DNA for the CDR3 is TGTGCCAGTAGTATTTCGGAGATGAACACTGAAGCTTTCTTT. Translating it yields CASSISEMNTEAFF.